Listed here is a single T cell receptor (beta chain). Produced via immunoSEQ multiplex PCR; TCRdb's table is partial and in-frame only. The table records under 85,000 clones, roughly nine tenths of them present only once. This sample is part of a study of blood T cell repertoires in COVID-19. The V end lost 10 bases, the J end lost 1 base, and 16 bases lay between the germline ends. The germline V gene has CDR1 LGHDT and CDR2 YNNKEL (reference sequence). The CDR3 has 15 amino acids. The specimen was peripheral blood. This clonotype was sampled from a man aged 80 or over in a cohort sampled during active COVID-19. J is TRBJ2-2 and V is TRBV3-1 (or the pseudogene TRBV3-2); no definite D call. CDR3 nucleotide sequence: TGTGCCACCTCTGGCGGCGGTAGGAACACCGGGGAGCTGTTTTTT. This sequence encodes CATSGGGRNTGELFF.